These 20 T cell receptor beta chains came from one sample sequenced in a study of T cells in Graves' hyperthyroidism and ophthalmopathy. TCR beta CDR3 sequences were amplified from RNA transcripts. In the first-round RT-PCR of the TCR CDR3, the HTBI primer set was used. TCRdb independently ran MiXCR on the multiplex PCR reads; one entry per CDR3 protein. The sample holds about 200,000 distinct CDR3 sequences, less than 20% seen once. The sample was blood. These receptors originate from a woman between 45 and 65 years old with Graves' hyperthyroidism.

The chain links TRBV6-2 or TRBV6-3 to TRBJ1-6; D is perhaps TRBD1 (6 bases). Trimming pared 7 bases from V and 7 bases from J, leaving 11 bases between. From germline, CDR1 is MNHEY and CDR2 SVGEGT. This CDR3 contains 13 residues. Written as DNA, the CDR3 is TGTGCCAGCATCAGGACAGCAAATTCACCCCTCCACTTT. This sequence encodes CASIRTANSPLHF.

This clonotype was detected only a few times. The V gene is TRBV19, the J gene TRBJ1-1; the D gene is possibly TRBD1 (6 bases). The CDR3 sequence is 14 residues long. Germline CDR1 is LNHDA and CDR2 is SQIVND (reference sequence). The V and J ends lost 0 bases and 8 bases respectively, with 13 bases between them. The CDR3 region is CASSIDLGAPEAFF. Here the CDR3 DNA reads TGTGCCAGTAGTATAGATCTGGGGGCACCGGAAGCTTTCTTT. Full variable domain (outside the CDR3, taken from reference TRBV19 and TRBJ1-1): DGGITQSPKYLFRKEGQNVTLSCEQNLNHDAMYWYRQDPGQGLRLIYYSQIVNDFQKGDIAEGYSVSREKKESFPLTVTSAQKNPTAFYLCASSIDLGAPEAFFGQGTRLTVV.

This clonotype has a count of ten or more. The chain is built from TRBV10-1 and TRBJ2-1, with a weak D call TRBD2 (5 bases). With 0 bases removed from V and 7 bases from J, the gap between germline ends came to 16 bases. In germline, CDR1 is WNHNN, CDR2 SYGVQD (reference sequence). This CDR3 has 16 amino acids. The CDR3 DNA is TGCGCCAGCAGTGAGTCATATTCGGAGGTTTGGAATGAGCAGTTCTTC. The encoded protein is CASSESYSEVWNEQFF.

The chain couples TRBV27 to TRBJ1-1; no firm D call. The CDR3 runs to 12 residues. Looked up from germline, CDR1 is MNHEY and CDR2 is SMNVEV (reference sequence). V was trimmed by 8 bases and J by 4 bases, leaving 11 bases between them. CDR3 nucleotides: TGTGCCAGCGGTAGGCATGGCACTGAAGCTTTCTTT. Its translation: CASGRHGTEAFF.

Comment on this clonotype: This sequence may be a read error, since a much larger clone differs from it by one base. The chain uses TRBV5-1 and TRBJ2-3; no reliable D call. The CDR3 totals 14 residues. Germline-derived CDR1 and CDR2 are SGHRS and YFSETQ. CDR3 in DNA: TGCGCCAACAGCTTGTCTGACAACACAGATACGCAGTATTTT. Translating it yields CANSLSDNTDTQYF.

The table lists this clonotype with many counts. The chain combines TRBV11-2 with TRBJ2-1; D tentatively fits TRBD1 or TRBD2 (6 bases each). Germline CDR1 reads SGHAT; CDR2 reads FQNNGV. The CDR3 contains 14 residues. V was pared by 1 base and J by 8 bases, with 12 bases between. The CDR3 DNA is TGTGCCAGCAGCTTAGCTAGGGGGGCCCATGAGCAGTTCTTC. This sequence encodes CASSLARGAHEQFF.

J is TRBJ2-7 and V is TRBV3-1, with D uncertain. The CDR3 has 12 residues. V lost 3 bases to trimming and J lost 4 bases, with 7 bases between them. Germline V gene sequence: CDR1 LGHDT, CDR2 YNNKEL (reference sequence). CDR3 sequence reads: CASSQVLYEQYF. The CDR3 nucleotides read TGTGCCAGCAGCCAGGTCTTGTACGAGCAGTACTTC.

The chain uses TRBV3-1 and TRBJ2-7, with 9 bases fitting TRBD1. The CDR3 contains 15 residues. Trimming at V came to 3 bases and at J to 3 bases, leaving 6 bases not matched to a gene. Per germline, CDR1 LGHDT and CDR2 YNNKEL (reference sequence). The chain's CDR3 is CASSQGQGVGYEQYF. For the CDR3, the DNA is TGTGCCAGCAGCCAGGGACAGGGCGTTGGCTACGAGCAGTACTTC.

This clonotype was detected many times. This chain uses TRBV6-1 with TRBJ2-7; possible D gene TRBD1, 5 bases. The CDR3 sequence is 13 residues long. From germline, CDR1 is MNHNS and CDR2 SASEGT. The germline V and J ends were trimmed by 7 bases and 2 bases, with 12 bases remaining between them. CDR3 loop: CASTGALTYEQYF. CDR3 DNA: TGTGCCAGCACTGGGGCCCTTACCTACGAGCAGTACTTC.

This clonotype appeared a single time. This chain links TRBV7-2 with TRBJ2-1; 7 bases are a match to TRBD1. Germline trimming cut 4 bases from V and 1 base from J; bases unmatched to any gene: 4. The CDR3 totals 15 residues. Germline V gene lookup returns CDR1 SGHTA and CDR2 FQGNSA. In nucleotides, the CDR3 is TGTGCCAGCAGCTCACAGGGGAGTTCCTACAATGAGCAGTTCTTC. This codes for CASSSQGSSYNEQFF. The full variable domain, with the rest looked up from reference TRBV7-2 and TRBJ2-1, is GAGVSQSPSNKVTEKGKDVELRCDPISGHTALYWYRQSLGQGLEFLIYFQGNSAPDKSGLPSDRFSAERTGGSVSTLTIQRTQQEDSAVYLCASSSQGSSYNEQFFGPGTRLTVL.

The chain recombines TRBV30 with TRBJ2-2; D possibly corresponds to TRBD2 (6 bases). The CDR3 is 15 amino acids. V lost 3 bases and J 0 bases, leaving 11 bases between the germline ends. The germline V gene has CDR1 GTSNPN and CDR2 SVGIG (reference sequence). CDR3 coding DNA: TGTGCCTGGAGGAGCGGGCAGGCGAACACCGGGGAGCTGTTTTTT. Translating gives CAWRSGQANTGELFF.

Only one count was recorded for this clonotype. Compared with germline, one end of the junction differs, possibly owing to a read error. The chain links TRBV6-5 to TRBJ2-7, with TRBD1 matching 12 bases. The CDR3 is 15 residues long. The germline V gene has CDR1 MNHEY and CDR2 SVGAGI. In nucleotides, the CDR3 is TGTGCCAGCAGTAACCCGGGACAGGGGGCGTACGGGCAGTACTTC. Translated, it gives CASSNPGQGAYGQYF.

The chain recombines TRBV5-1 with TRBJ1-4; 9 nucleotides agree with TRBD1. The CDR3 consists of 16 residues. Germline lookup yields CDR1 SGHRS and CDR2 YFSETQ. The V segment lost 4 bases and the J segment 4 bases; nucleotides outside the gene matches: 8. The CDR3 sequence is CASSNRDREYNEKLFF. As DNA, the CDR3 is TGCGCCAGCAGCAACCGGGACAGGGAGTATAATGAAAAACTGTTTTTT.

This clonotype appeared many times. The CDR3 DNA is TGTGCCAGCAGCTCACCCGGAATGACAGGGGGCACTGAAGCTTTCTTT. This sequence encodes CASSSPGMTGGTEAFF. The chain links TRBV7-2 to TRBJ1-1; 9 bases fit TRBD1. With V trimmed by 4 bases and J by 4 bases, 10 bases remained unmatched. The CDR3 runs 16 residues. CDR1 and CDR2 from the germline V gene are SGHTA and FQGNSA.

This clonotype came up a few times. The gene calls are TRBV30 and TRBJ2-5; D gene uncertain. CDR1 is GTSNPN, CDR2 SVGIG, per germline (reference sequence). Trimming took 0 bases from V and 5 from J, leaving 16 bases between them. This CDR3 is built from 15 residues. CDR3: CAWSVGWGSGETQYF. As DNA, the CDR3 is TGTGCCTGGAGTGTGGGGTGGGGTTCCGGGGAGACCCAGTACTTC.

This clonotype was counted a few times. The rearrangement joins TRBV9 to TRBJ2-1, with 8 bases lining up with TRBD2. This CDR3 is built from 16 residues. V gave up 0 bases and J gave up 3 bases; unmatched junction bases: 5. Germline V gene lookup returns CDR1 SGDLS and CDR2 YYNGEE. The CDR3 coding sequence is TGTGCCAGCAGCGTAGTGGGTAGCGGGAACTACAATGAGCAGTTCTTC. It specifies CASSVVGSGNYNEQFF.

Many counts were recorded for this clonotype. The V call is TRBV5-1, the J call TRBJ1-4; 9 bases match TRBD1. Germline V gene lookup returns CDR1 SGHRS and CDR2 YFSETQ. Unmatched junction bases numbered 5, after V lost 1 base and J lost 7 bases. The CDR3 is 15 residues long. This CDR3 reads CASSLPGTGSEKLFF. The CDR3 DNA reads TGCGCCAGCAGCTTGCCCGGGACAGGGAGTGAAAAACTGTTTTTT.

Details on this clonotype: A much larger clone differs from this one at a single base, so this may be a read error. V usage is TRBV24-1 and J usage is TRBJ2-1, with 9 bases lining up with TRBD1. This CDR3 spans 17 amino acids. Per germline, CDR1 KGHDR and CDR2 SFDVKD. The CDR3 spells CATSDLSRDRAHNGQFF. For the CDR3, the DNA is TGTGCCACCAGTGACCTCTCCCGGGACAGGGCACACAATGGGCAGTTCTTC.

This clonotype was detected many times. This chain uses TRBV5-1 with TRBJ2-7, with TRBD1 matching 9 bases. Looked up from germline, CDR1 is SGHRS and CDR2 is YFSETQ. The ends lost 4 bases at V and 5 bases at J; junction bases unmatched: 13. The CDR3 runs to 16 residues. CDR3 loop: CASSGSRPDRGDEQYF. Written as DNA, the CDR3 is TGCGCCAGCAGCGGATCACGCCCGGACAGGGGCGACGAGCAGTACTTC. Full variable domain (missing parts from reference TRBV5-1 and TRBJ2-7): KAGVTQTPRYLIKTRGQQVTLSCSPISGHRSVSWYQQTPGQGLQFLFEYFSETQRNKGNFPGRFSGRQFSNSRSEMNVSTLELGDSALYLCASSGSRPDRGDEQYFGPGTRLTVT.

This clonotype was picked up many times. The chain recombines TRBV3-1 with TRBJ1-5, with 7 bases matching TRBD1. The CDR3 has 14 residues. The germline CDR1 and CDR2 sequences are LGHDT and YNNKEL (reference sequence). Losses at the gene ends were 2 bases for V and 7 bases for J; bases not matched to a gene: 5. Written as DNA, the CDR3 is TGTGCCAGCAGCCAAACAGGGGTGGGGCAGCCCCAGCATTTT. Amino acid sequence: CASSQTGVGQPQHF.